A single TCR beta chain is shown here with its context. Source study methods: It was from reference gene primer amplification that nucleated cell counts were estimated. The data were produced by immunoSEQ multiplex PCR, yet TCRdb's version contains in-frame clones alone and is incomplete. V and J calls and clone size are given by that table; D and trimming were obtained from the DNA. The repertoire holds a few hundred thousand clones, with around nine tenths as singletons. The data were obtained in a study of blood T cell repertoires in COVID-19. About the research overall: COVID-19 samples, acute and convalescent, were from the United States, Italy and Spain. PBMCs, B-cell-depleted T cells, or T cells were the source of the cDNA or gDNA that made up the material.

CDR3 size: 15 residues. The germline CDR1 and CDR2 sequences are SGHKS and YYEKEE (reference sequence). V shed 5 bases and J 5 bases; nucleotides not matched to a gene: 9. The clonotype originates from a man aged 55 to 69 who had recovered from COVID-19. The sequenced material came from peripheral blood. The chain joins TRBV5-5 to TRBJ1-5, with 8 bases lining up with TRBD1. CDR3: CASSFSATGDQPQHF. CDR3 coding DNA: TGTGCCAGCAGTTTCTCGGCGACAGGGGATCAGCCCCAGCATTTT.